This passage covers 32 T cell receptor beta chains from one sample sequenced in a study of blood T cell repertoires in COVID-19. Sequenced by immunoSEQ multiplex PCR; TCRdb stores in-frame clones only, minus some. The sample has around 260,000 clones, roughly 86% seen once. The sample taken for sequencing was peripheral blood. These receptor sequences come from a man between 18 and 35 years old with active or convalescent COVID-19.

This sequence joins TRBV5-1 and TRBJ1-6, with D perhaps TRBD1 (6 bases). V was clipped by 2 bases and J by 7 bases, with 22 bases between them. The germline V gene has CDR1 SGHRS and CDR2 YFSETQ. CDR3 length: 18 amino acids. This CDR3 reads CASSLGQTGFMGNSPLHF. In nucleotides, the CDR3 is TGCGCCAGCAGCTTAGGACAGACCGGGTTTATGGGGAATTCACCCCTCCACTTT. Full variable domain (outside the CDR3, taken from reference TRBV5-1 and TRBJ1-6): KAGVTQTPRYLIKTRGQQVTLSCSPISGHRSVSWYQQTPGQGLQFLFEYFSETQRNKGNFPGRFSGRQFSNSRSEMNVSTLELGDSALYLCASSLGQTGFMGNSPLHFGNGTRLTVT.

The CDR3 is CASSDTGRREKLFF. CDR3 nucleotides: TGTGCCAGCAGCGATACAGGGCGGAGGGAAAAACTGTTTTTT. V and J are TRBV6-2 or TRBV6-3 and TRBJ1-4, with a weak D call TRBD1 (6 bases). Germline V gene lookup returns CDR1 MNHEY and CDR2 SVGEGT. V shed 6 bases and J shed 8 bases, with 16 bases lying between them. This CDR3 has 14 amino acids.

This rearrangement joins TRBV9 to TRBJ2-3; TRBD1 aligns across 7 bases. Germline values: CDR1 SGDLS, CDR2 YYNGEE. This CDR3 has 15 residues. After removal of 4 bases from V and 2 bases from J, the junction contained 7 bases not matched to a gene. CDR3 DNA sequence: TGTGCCAGCAGCCCAGAGAGGGGGCCCACAGATACGCAGTATTTT. Its protein is CASSPERGPTDTQYF.

The rearrangement joins TRBV7-2 to TRBJ2-7; D might be TRBD2 (6 bases). The CDR3 runs 14 residues. Trimming shortened V by 5 bases and J by 0 bases, and 11 bases separated the two germline ends. CDR1 and CDR2 (germline): SGHTA, FQGNSA. CDR3 sequence reads: CASSTQAGSYEQYF. In nucleotides, the CDR3 is TGTGCCAGCAGCACCCAAGCGGGCTCCTACGAGCAGTACTTC.

The chain is built from TRBV4-3 and TRBJ1-4; TRBD1 might be the D (5 bases). CDR1 and CDR2 (germline): LGHNA, YSLEER. The CDR3 consists of 15 residues. V dropped 0 bases and J dropped 4 bases, with 9 bases sitting between them. CDR3 in amino acids: CASSQEGVFNEKLFF. The CDR3 DNA sequence: TGCGCCAGCAGCCAAGAAGGGGTCTTTAATGAAAAACTGTTTTTT.

In this sample, this clone turned up a few times. The chain carries TRBV9 and TRBJ1-5; D uncertain. Trimming removed 0 bases from V and 0 bases from J, with 10 bases in between. This CDR3 is built from 16 residues. The V gene's germline CDR1 is SGDLS and CDR2 YYNGEE. CDR3 protein: CASSVGADYSNQPQHF. The CDR3 DNA reads TGTGCCAGCAGCGTAGGGGCAGATTATAGCAATCAGCCCCAGCATTTT.

The chain combines TRBV29-1 with TRBJ2-2; possibly TRBD1 for D (6 bases). CDR1 and CDR2 (germline): SQVTM, ANQGSEA. The CDR3 extends over 14 amino acids. V dropped 3 bases and J dropped 0 bases, with 8 bases sitting between them. CDR3 sequence reads: CSVDAGANTGELFF. CDR3 DNA sequence: TGCAGCGTTGATGCAGGGGCGAACACCGGGGAGCTGTTTTTT.

V is TRBV28 and J is TRBJ2-7, with D unresolved. The CDR3 covers 15 residues. V lost 5 bases and J lost 4, with 18 bases in between. From germline, CDR1 is MDHEN and CDR2 SYDVKM. In nucleotides, the CDR3 is TGTGCCAGCAGTGGGTTAGACCTGGCGGCTTACGAGCAGTACTTC. It codes for CASSGLDLAAYEQYF.

This clone was detected once. The gene calls are TRBV30 and TRBJ1-5, with a possible D match to TRBD1 (6 bases). CDR3 length: 15 amino acids. The germline V gene encodes CDR1 GTSNPN and CDR2 SVGIG (reference sequence). The V end lost 1 base, the J end lost 6 bases, and 16 bases lay between the germline ends. CDR3 DNA sequence: TGTGCCTGGAGTGGGCCAGGGGTAACCGGTCAGCCCCAGCATTTT. Translation: CAWSGPGVTGQPQHF.

The chain is built from TRBV30 and TRBJ1-6, with 7 bases fitting TRBD1. J was trimmed by 10 bases and V by 8 bases; bases with no gene match: 11. The CDR3 is made up of 13 amino acids. Looked up from germline, CDR1 is GTSNPN and CDR2 is SVGIG (reference sequence). The CDR3 nucleotides read TGTGCCCGGCAGGGCAGGGGGAACTCACCCCTCCACTTT. This gives the protein CARQGRGNSPLHF.

The chain has TRBV10-2 and TRBJ2-5; a possible D gene is TRBD2 (7 bases). The germline CDR1 and CDR2 sequences are WSHSY and SAAADI. The V end lost 2 bases, the J end lost 5 bases, and 15 bases lay between the germline ends. This CDR3 has 15 residues. Written as DNA, the CDR3 is TGCGCCAGCAGTGAGACGGCGGGGGCTAGGGAGACCCAGTACTTC. Translating gives CASSETAGARETQYF.

This clone was found a few times. J is TRBJ1-2 and V is TRBV5-1; no clear D. The V gene's germline CDR1 is SGHRS and CDR2 YFSETQ. The CDR3 length is 13 residues. The V gene lost 0 bases and the J gene lost 8 bases, with 11 bases spanning the gap. CDR3 nucleotides: TGCGCCAGCAGCTTGGGATTTTTACGGGGCTACACCTTC. Residues: CASSLGFLRGYTF.

This clone appeared once. This rearrangement joins TRBV6-2 or TRBV6-3 to TRBJ2-7, with TRBD2 as a possible D gene (6 bases). The germline V gene encodes CDR1 MNHEY and CDR2 SVGEGT. The CDR3 runs 15 residues. Trimming removed 2 bases from V and 3 bases from J, with 14 bases in between. CDR3 DNA: TGTGCCAGCAGTTACGAGACGGGAGACCTCTACGAGCAGTACTTC. Residues: CASSYETGDLYEQYF.

V is TRBV27 and J is TRBJ2-3, with 10 bases aligning to TRBD2. CDR3 length equals 16 residues. The germline gives CDR1 MNHEY, CDR2 SMNVEV (reference sequence). V lost 6 bases, J lost 3 bases, and 9 bases stayed unmatched. The CDR3 is CASRWASGGATDTQYF. DNA for the CDR3: TGTGCCAGCAGATGGGCTAGCGGGGGTGCTACAGATACGCAGTATTTT.

V usage is TRBV7-6 and J usage is TRBJ2-2; 10 positions agree with TRBD2. The CDR3 has 15 amino acids. Germline CDR1 reads SGHVS; CDR2 reads FNYEAQ. V lost 7 bases to trimming and J lost 5 bases; unmatched junction nucleotides: 7. The CDR3 protein is CASNTAGGQTGELFF. CDR3 bases: TGTGCCAGCAACACAGCGGGGGGGCAAACCGGGGAGCTGTTTTTT.

This clone was detected only a few times. J is TRBJ2-2 and V is TRBV18; tentatively, D is TRBD1 (6 bases). Germline V CDR1 and CDR2: KGHSH, LQKENI. There are 18 residues in the CDR3. The V and J ends lost 3 bases and 0 bases respectively, with 17 bases between them. The CDR3, as DNA: TGTGCCAGCTCACCCTATTCCAGGGGCACCACGAACACCGGGGAGCTGTTTTTT. Translation: CASSPYSRGTTNTGELFF.

The chain carries TRBV7-9 and TRBJ2-1, with 8 bases identical to TRBD2. Losses at the gene ends were 4 bases for V and 8 bases for J; bases not matched to a gene: 7. The CDR3 is 14 amino acids. From germline, CDR1 is SEHNR and CDR2 FQNEAQ (reference sequence). The chain's CDR3 is CASSYISGSYEQFF. As DNA, the CDR3 is TGTGCCAGCAGCTATATCAGCGGGAGTTATGAGCAGTTCTTC.

The chain couples TRBV7-2 to TRBJ1-2; 11 bases line up with TRBD1. The germline V gene has CDR1 SGHTA and CDR2 FQGNSA. V lost 3 bases, J lost 6 bases, and 12 bases stayed unmatched. This CDR3 has 17 residues. The CDR3 coding sequence is TGTGCCAGCAGCTTTCGGACAGGGGGCAGGGGGGCTGATGGCTACACCTTC. Amino acid sequence: CASSFRTGGRGADGYTF.

This rearrangement joins TRBV27 to TRBJ1-1; 8 bases fit TRBD1. The CDR3 runs to 19 residues. V lost 1 base to trimming and J lost 1 base; unmatched junction nucleotides: 14. Germline-derived CDR1 and CDR2 are MNHEY and SMNVEV (reference sequence). CDR3 nucleotide sequence: TGTGCCAGCAGTTTATTGGGCAGGGGGCAGAGGGGAGCGAACACTGAAGCTTTCTTT. Its protein is CASSLLGRGQRGANTEAFF.

The count of this clone is one. The J gene is TRBJ1-2, the V gene TRBV7-2; 10 bases match TRBD1. Germline CDR1 is SGHTA and CDR2 is FQGNSA. After removal of 3 bases from V and 7 bases from J, the junction contained 8 bases not matched to a gene. The CDR3 is 15 residues long. CDR3 protein: CASSLWGTGAGGYTF. The CDR3 DNA reads TGTGCCAGCAGCTTGTGGGGGACAGGGGCGGGTGGCTACACCTTC.

The chain is built from TRBV6-5 and TRBJ2-2; 7 nucleotides align to TRBD2. CDR1 and CDR2 from the germline V gene are MNHEY and SVGAGI. The V and J ends lost 8 bases and 2 bases, in that order; junction bases with no gene match: 8. This CDR3 is 15 amino acids long. The CDR3 sequence: CASSDGGGNTGELFF. The CDR3 nucleotides are TGTGCCAGCTCCGATGGCGGGGGAAACACCGGGGAGCTGTTTTTT.

J is TRBJ2-2 and V is TRBV5-1, with a weak D call TRBD2 (6 bases). The CDR3 is 13 residues long. Trimming stripped 5 bases from V and 7 bases from J, with 12 bases between. CDR1 and CDR2 from the germline V gene are SGHRS and YFSETQ. This CDR3 is CASSTGGDGELFF. The CDR3 nucleotides are TGCGCCAGCAGTACCGGGGGTGACGGGGAGCTGTTTTTT. Full variable domain (remainder filled in from reference TRBV5-1 and TRBJ2-2): KAGVTQTPRYLIKTRGQQVTLSCSPISGHRSVSWYQQTPGQGLQFLFEYFSETQRNKGNFPGRFSGRQFSNSRSEMNVSTLELGDSALYLCASSTGGDGELFFGEGSRLTVL.

The chain links TRBV30 to TRBJ1-5; 11 positions match TRBD1. Looked up from germline, CDR1 is GTSNPN and CDR2 is SVGIG (reference sequence). V gave up 5 bases and J gave up 7 bases; unmatched junction bases: 1. The CDR3 covers 12 residues. In DNA form, the CDR3 reads TGTGCCTGGGGGACAGGGGGACAGCCCCAGCATTTT. Translated, it gives CAWGTGGQPQHF.

V gene TRBV12-3 or TRBV12-4 combines with J gene TRBJ2-2; no reliable D call. The CDR3 has 12 residues. Trimming shortened V by 5 bases and J by 5 bases, and 6 bases separated the two germline ends. The CDR3 DNA follows: TGTGCCAGCAGTCCCGGTACCGGGGAGCTGTTTTTT. Translating it yields CASSPGTGELFF.

The chain employs TRBV30 and TRBJ2-1, with 9 bases matching TRBD1. The CDR3 is made up of 13 amino acids. In germline, CDR1 is GTSNPN, CDR2 SVGIG (reference sequence). The V gene end was trimmed by 2 bases and the J gene end by 10 bases; junction bases not matched to a gene: 6. CDR3 residues: CAWSRQGVGEQFF. DNA of the CDR3: TGTGCCTGGAGTCGACAGGGGGTGGGGGAGCAGTTCTTC. Complete variable domain (other parts from reference TRBV30 and TRBJ2-1): SQTIHQWPATLVQPVGSPLSLECTVEGTSNPNLYWYRQAAGRGLQLLFYSVGIGQISSEVPQNLSASRPQDRQFILSSKKLLLSDSGFYLCAWSRQGVGEQFFGPGTRLTVL.

This chain joins TRBV9 and TRBJ2-2; possibly TRBD1 for D (7 bases). Per the germline V gene, CDR1 is SGDLS and CDR2 is YYNGEE. This CDR3 contains 17 residues. Trimming took off 0 bases at V and 1 base at J, with 13 bases between the two ends. The CDR3 region is CASSVARQGGNTGELFF. CDR3 coding DNA: TGTGCCAGCAGCGTAGCTCGACAGGGAGGGAACACCGGGGAGCTGTTTTTT.

Notes on this clone: This specimen includes other DNA sequences encoding the same CDR3. This chain uses TRBV30 with TRBJ2-1; TRBD2 might be the D (5 bases). The CDR3 covers 12 residues. The germline V and J ends were trimmed by 3 bases and 2 bases, with 5 bases remaining between them. Germline V gene lookup returns CDR1 GTSNPN and CDR2 SVGIG (reference sequence). The CDR3: CAWSGTYNEQFF. CDR3 coding DNA: TGTGCCTGGAGCGGGACCTACAATGAGCAGTTCTTC.

The CDR3 loop is CASTSGYADTQYF. CDR3 in DNA: TGTGCCAGCACCTCAGGGTATGCAGATACGCAGTATTTT. The chain couples TRBV6-6 to TRBJ2-3; D may be TRBD1 (5 bases). Germline V CDR1 and CDR2: MNHNY, SVGAGI (reference sequence). Trimming cost V 7 bases and J 4 bases, with 12 bases left between them. This CDR3 has 13 residues.

The chain combines TRBV29-1 with TRBJ1-1, with D possibly being TRBD1 (6 bases). This CDR3 comprises 13 residues. Between the trimmed V and J ends, which lost 7 bases and 3 bases, there was a span of 15 bases. The germline V gene encodes CDR1 SQVTM and CDR2 ANQGSEA. CDR3 region: CSAGTGQYTEAFF. CDR3 in DNA: TGCAGCGCAGGGACCGGACAGTACACTGAAGCTTTCTTT.

The V and J genes are TRBV7-2 and TRBJ2-5; 9 bases line up with TRBD2. CDR3 length: 16 amino acids. J gave up 4 bases and V 1 base, and 7 bases lay outside the gene matches. Germline-derived CDR1 and CDR2 are SGHTA and FQGNSA. Written as DNA, the CDR3 is TGTGCCAGCAGCTTAGATAGCGGGAGATTTGGAGAGACCCAGTACTTC. As protein: CASSLDSGRFGETQYF.

The chain links TRBV5-1 to TRBJ1-6; 9 nucleotides agree with TRBD1. CDR1 is SGHRS, CDR2 YFSETQ, per germline. This CDR3 spans 16 amino acids. V was pared by 0 bases and J by 10 bases, with 8 bases of the junction left unmatched. The CDR3 sequence: CASSLVPGQGGSPLHF. CDR3 bases: TGCGCCAGCAGCTTGGTCCCGGGACAGGGTGGCTCACCCCTCCACTTT.

This chain uses TRBV10-3 with TRBJ1-2; the match to TRBD1 covers 12 bases. V shed 8 bases and J 7 bases; nucleotides not matched to a gene: 5. The CDR3 totals 13 residues. Germline V gene lookup returns CDR1 ENHRY and CDR2 SYGVKD. The CDR3 is CAILGDRGPGYTF. Written as DNA, the CDR3 is TGTGCCATCTTGGGGGACAGGGGGCCTGGCTACACCTTC.